These 3 T cell receptor beta chains originate from one sample sequenced in a study of shared clonotypes between healthy human individuals. Assay used: immunoSEQ multiplex PCR; TCRdb lists only in-frame clones, some missing. The sample contains some 660,000 clones, around four fifths of which appear only once. Sequencing used memory CD4+ T cells sorted from blood. The subset: CD45RA-negative fraction. These receptors originate from a woman in her 30s in good health.

The chain uses TRBV7-6 and TRBJ2-5; D gene ambiguous. The end of the DNA fits TRBJ2-7 better, so the J call may be wrong. The CDR3 has 12 amino acids. CDR1 is SGHVS, CDR2 FNYEAQ, per germline. The CDR3 loop reads CASSLSGYEQYF. The CDR3 nucleotides are TGTGCCAGCAGCTTAAGTGGCTACGAGCAGTACTTC.

This rearrangement joins TRBV5-1 to TRBJ2-5; 9 positions match TRBD1. Losses at the gene ends were 0 bases for V and 4 bases for J; bases not matched to a gene: 4. The CDR3 is 15 residues long. The germline gives CDR1 SGHRS, CDR2 YFSETQ. The CDR3 bases are TGCGCCAGCAGCTTGGGGGACAGGGATACAGAGACCCAGTACTTC. Residues: CASSLGDRDTETQYF.

The chain links TRBV7-6 to TRBJ2-4; no reliable D call. Per the germline V gene, CDR1 is SGHVS and CDR2 is FNYEAQ. The CDR3 extends over 13 amino acids. V lost 2 bases, J lost 8 bases, and 10 bases lay in between. CDR3 in DNA: TGTGCCAGCAGCTTATACCCAGGACACATTCAGTACTTC. Residues: CASSLYPGHIQYF.